What follows is one TCR beta chain and its context. What it binds is not known. V was pared by 0 bases and J by 3 bases, with 1 base of the junction left unmatched. In germline, CDR1 is SGHTA, CDR2 FQGTGA. This CDR3 has 14 amino acids. This entry belongs to a study of cytomegalovirus exposure and HLA in healthy donors. Study overall: The roughly 120 million unique TCR beta sequences, from about 179 million T cells, were found by an earlier analysis.

The study, taken as a whole, reports: No immune exposure information besides CMV serostatus was available.

There were likely unrecorded immune exposures, though donors were nominally healthy when sampled. Vbeta (60) and Jbeta (13) primers were used in the PCR. Profiling relied on immunoSEQ multiplex PCR, and the TCRdb table lists in-frame clones only, not all of them. The sample carries around 140,000 clones, approximately 64% recorded once. This TCR was sampled from a woman in her thirties or forties in good health and CMV-seronegative. The V gene is TRBV7-3, the J gene TRBJ1-2; 7 bases line up with TRBD1. The sample taken for sequencing was PBMCs. The CDR3 DNA reads as TGTGCCAGCAGCTTAACAGGGGGCGACTATGGCTACACCTTC. Its protein is CASSLTGGDYGYTF.